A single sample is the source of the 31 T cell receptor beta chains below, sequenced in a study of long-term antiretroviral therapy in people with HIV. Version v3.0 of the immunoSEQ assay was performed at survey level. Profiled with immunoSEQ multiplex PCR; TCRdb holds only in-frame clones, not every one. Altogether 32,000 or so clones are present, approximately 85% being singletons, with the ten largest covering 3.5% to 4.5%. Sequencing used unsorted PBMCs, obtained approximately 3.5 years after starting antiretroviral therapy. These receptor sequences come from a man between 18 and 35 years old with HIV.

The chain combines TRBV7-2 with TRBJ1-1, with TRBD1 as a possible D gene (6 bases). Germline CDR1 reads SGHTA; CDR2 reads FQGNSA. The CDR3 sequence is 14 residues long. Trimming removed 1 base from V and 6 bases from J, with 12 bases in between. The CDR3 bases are TGTGCCAGCAGCTTAGAGTGGGGGGCCGCTGAAGCTTTCTTT. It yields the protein CASSLEWGAAEAFF.

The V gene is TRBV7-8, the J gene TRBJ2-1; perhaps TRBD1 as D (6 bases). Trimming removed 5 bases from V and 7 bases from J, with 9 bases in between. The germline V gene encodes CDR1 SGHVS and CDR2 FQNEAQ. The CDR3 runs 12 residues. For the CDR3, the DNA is TGTGCCAGCAGCATCCAGGGGAATGAGCAGTTCTTC. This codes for CASSIQGNEQFF. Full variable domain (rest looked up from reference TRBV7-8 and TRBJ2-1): GAGVSQSPRYKVAKRGQDVALRCDPISGHVSLFWYQQALGQGPEFLTYFQNEAQLDKSGLPSDRFFAERPEGSVSTLKIQRTQQEDSAVYLCASSIQGNEQFFGPGTRLTVL.

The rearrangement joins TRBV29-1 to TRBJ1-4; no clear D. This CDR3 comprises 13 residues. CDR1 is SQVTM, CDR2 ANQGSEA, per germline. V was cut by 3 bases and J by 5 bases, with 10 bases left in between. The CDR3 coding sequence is TGCAGCGTTGATGCGCCAGACAATGAAAAACTGTTTTTT. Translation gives CSVDAPDNEKLFF.

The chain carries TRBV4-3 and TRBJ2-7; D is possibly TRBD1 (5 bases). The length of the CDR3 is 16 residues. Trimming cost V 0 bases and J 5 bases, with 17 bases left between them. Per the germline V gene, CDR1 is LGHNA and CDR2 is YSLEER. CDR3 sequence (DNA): TGCGCCAGCAGCCAAGAATACGCAGGGTTGGGGCACGAGCAGTACTTC. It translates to CASSQEYAGLGHEQYF.

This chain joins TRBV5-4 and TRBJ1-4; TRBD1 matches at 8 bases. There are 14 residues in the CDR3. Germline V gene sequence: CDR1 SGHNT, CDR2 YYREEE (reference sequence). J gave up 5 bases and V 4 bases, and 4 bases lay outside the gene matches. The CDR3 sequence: CASSPGQANEKLFF. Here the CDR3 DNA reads TGTGCCAGCAGCCCGGGACAGGCGAATGAAAAACTGTTTTTT.

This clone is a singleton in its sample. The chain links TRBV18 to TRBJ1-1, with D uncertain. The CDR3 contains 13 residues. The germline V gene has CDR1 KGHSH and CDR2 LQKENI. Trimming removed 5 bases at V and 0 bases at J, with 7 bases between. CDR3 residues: CASSAVVNTEAFF. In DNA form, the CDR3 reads TGTGCCAGCTCAGCCGTCGTGAACACTGAAGCTTTCTTT. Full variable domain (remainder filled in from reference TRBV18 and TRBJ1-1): NAGVMQNPRHLVRRRGQEARLRCSPMKGHSHVYWYRQLPEEGLKFMVYLQKENIIDESGMPKERFSAEFPKEGPSILRIQQVVRGDSAAYFCASSAVVNTEAFFGQGTRLTVV.

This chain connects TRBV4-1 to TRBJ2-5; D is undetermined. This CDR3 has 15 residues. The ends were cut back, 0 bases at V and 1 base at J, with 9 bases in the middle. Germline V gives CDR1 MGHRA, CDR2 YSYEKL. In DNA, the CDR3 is TGCGCCAGCAGCCAAGATTTCGGCGGCCAAGAGACCCAGTACTTC. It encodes CASSQDFGGQETQYF.

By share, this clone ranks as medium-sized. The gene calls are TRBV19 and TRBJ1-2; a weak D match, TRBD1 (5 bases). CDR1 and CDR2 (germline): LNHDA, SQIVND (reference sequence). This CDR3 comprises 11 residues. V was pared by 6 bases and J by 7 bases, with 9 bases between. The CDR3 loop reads CASREGVGYTF. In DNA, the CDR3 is TGTGCCAGTAGGGAAGGGGTTGGCTACACCTTC. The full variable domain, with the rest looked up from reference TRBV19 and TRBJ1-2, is DGGITQSPKYLFRKEGQNVTLSCEQNLNHDAMYWYRQDPGQGLRLIYYSQIVNDFQKGDIAEGYSVSREKKESFPLTVTSAQKNPTAFYLCASREGVGYTFGSGTRLTVV.

DNA of the CDR3: TGTGCCAGCAAATACCACCCCAAACACACCATATATTTT. This encodes CASKYHPKHTIYF. The V gene is TRBV2, the J gene TRBJ1-3; no clear D gene. Germline V gives CDR1 SNHLY, CDR2 FYNNEI. The CDR3 totals 13 residues. V was pared by 7 bases and J by 8 bases, with 15 bases between.

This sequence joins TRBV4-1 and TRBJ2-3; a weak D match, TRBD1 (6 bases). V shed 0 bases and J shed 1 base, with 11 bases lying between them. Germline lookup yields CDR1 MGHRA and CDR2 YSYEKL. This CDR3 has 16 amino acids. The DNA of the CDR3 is TGCGCCAGCAGCCAAGATACAGGGATGGGCACAGATACGCAGTATTTT. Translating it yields CASSQDTGMGTDTQYF.

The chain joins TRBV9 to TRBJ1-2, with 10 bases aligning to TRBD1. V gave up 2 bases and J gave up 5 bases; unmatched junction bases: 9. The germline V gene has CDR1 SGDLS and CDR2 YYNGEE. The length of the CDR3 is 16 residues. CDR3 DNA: TGTGCCAGCAGCGTTAGTCCCGGGACAGGGGTATATGGCTACACCTTC. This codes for CASSVSPGTGVYGYTF.

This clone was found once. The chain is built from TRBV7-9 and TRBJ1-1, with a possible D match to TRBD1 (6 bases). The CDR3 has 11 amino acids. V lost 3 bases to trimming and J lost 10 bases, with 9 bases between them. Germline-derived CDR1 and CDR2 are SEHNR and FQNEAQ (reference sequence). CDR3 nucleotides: TGTGCCAGCAGCTTGGACAGATTAGCTTTCTTT. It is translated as CASSLDRLAFF. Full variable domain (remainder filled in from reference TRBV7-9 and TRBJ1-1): DTGVSQNPRHKITKRGQNVTFRCDPISEHNRLYWYRQTLGQGPEFLTYFQNEAQLEKSRLLSDRFSAERPKGSFSTLEIQRTEQGDSAMYLCASSLDRLAFFGQGTRLTVV.

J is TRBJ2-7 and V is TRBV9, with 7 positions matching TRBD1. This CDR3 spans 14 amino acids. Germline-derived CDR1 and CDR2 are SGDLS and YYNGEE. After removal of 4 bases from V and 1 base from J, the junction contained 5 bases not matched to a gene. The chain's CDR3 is CASSPGTASYEQYF. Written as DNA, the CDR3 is TGTGCCAGCAGCCCCGGGACAGCGTCCTACGAGCAGTACTTC. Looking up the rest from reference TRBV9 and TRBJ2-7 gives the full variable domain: DSGVTQTPKHLITATGQRVTLRCSPRSGDLSVYWYQQSLDQGLQFLIQYYNGEERAKGNILERFSAQQFPDLHSELNLSSLELGDSALYFCASSPGTASYEQYFGPGTRLTVT.

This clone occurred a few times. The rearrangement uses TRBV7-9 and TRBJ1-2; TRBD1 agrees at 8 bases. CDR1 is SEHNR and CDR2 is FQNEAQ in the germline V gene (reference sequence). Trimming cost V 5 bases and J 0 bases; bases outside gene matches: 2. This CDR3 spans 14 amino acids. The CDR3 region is CASSPDRANYGYTF. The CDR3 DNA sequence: TGTGCCAGCAGCCCGGACAGGGCTAACTATGGCTACACCTTC. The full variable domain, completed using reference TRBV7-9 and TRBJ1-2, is DTGVSQNPRHKITKRGQNVTFRCDPISEHNRLYWYRQTLGQGPEFLTYFQNEAQLEKSRLLSDRFSAERPKGSFSTLEIQRTEQGDSAMYLCASSPDRANYGYTFGSGTRLTVV.

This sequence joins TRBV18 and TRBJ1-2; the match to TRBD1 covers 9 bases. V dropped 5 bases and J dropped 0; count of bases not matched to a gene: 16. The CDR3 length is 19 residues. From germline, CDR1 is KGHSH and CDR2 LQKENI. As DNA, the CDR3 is TGTGCCAGCTCAATCCTCGCCGGGACAGGGACCCCTACTAACTATGGCTACACCTTC. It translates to CASSILAGTGTPTNYGYTF.

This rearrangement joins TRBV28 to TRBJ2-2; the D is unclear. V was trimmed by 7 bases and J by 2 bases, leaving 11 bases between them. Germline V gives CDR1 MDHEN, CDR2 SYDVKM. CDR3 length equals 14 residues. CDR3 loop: CASKLGGNTGELFF. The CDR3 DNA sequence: TGTGCCAGCAAACTGGGCGGAAACACCGGGGAGCTGTTTTTT.

CDR3 nucleotides: TGTGCTAGTGGTTTGGTACTTGGGACAGCCGCGTCGGAAACCGGGGAGCTGTTTTTT. Translation gives CASGLVLGTAASETGELFF. This chain connects TRBV12-5 to TRBJ2-2, with 7 nucleotides matching TRBD1. The CDR3 spans 19 residues. V trimming: 0 bases; J trimming: 5 bases; junction bases outside the gene matches: 15. Germline V gives CDR1 LGHNT, CDR2 FRNRAP.

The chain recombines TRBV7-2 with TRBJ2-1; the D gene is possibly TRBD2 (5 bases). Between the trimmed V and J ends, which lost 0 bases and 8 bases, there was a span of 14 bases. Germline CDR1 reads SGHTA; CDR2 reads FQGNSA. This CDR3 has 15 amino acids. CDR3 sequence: CASSLALGEGDEQFF. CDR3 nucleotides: TGTGCCAGCAGCTTAGCCCTGGGAGAGGGCGATGAGCAGTTCTTC.

CDR3 bases: TGTGCCAGCAGCCCCTGGCCGGGCGGAAACACCATATATTTT. Amino acid sequence: CASSPWPGGNTIYF. The chain links TRBV7-2 to TRBJ1-3, with D unresolved. Trimming left V 5 bases short and J 4 bases short, with 12 bases between. The CDR3 totals 14 residues. In germline, CDR1 is SGHTA, CDR2 FQGNSA.

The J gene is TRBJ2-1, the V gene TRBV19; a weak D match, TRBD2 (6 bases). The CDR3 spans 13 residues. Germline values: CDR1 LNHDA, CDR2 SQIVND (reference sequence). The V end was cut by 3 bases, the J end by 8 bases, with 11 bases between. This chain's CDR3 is CASSIQEGYEQFF. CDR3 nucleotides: TGTGCCAGTAGTATCCAGGAGGGCTATGAGCAGTTCTTC.

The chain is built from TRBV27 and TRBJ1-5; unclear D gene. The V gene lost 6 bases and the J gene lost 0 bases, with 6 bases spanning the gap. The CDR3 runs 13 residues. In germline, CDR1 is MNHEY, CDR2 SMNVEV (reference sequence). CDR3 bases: TGTGCCAGCAGACTGTATAGCAATCAGCCCCAGCATTTT. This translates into CASRLYSNQPQHF.

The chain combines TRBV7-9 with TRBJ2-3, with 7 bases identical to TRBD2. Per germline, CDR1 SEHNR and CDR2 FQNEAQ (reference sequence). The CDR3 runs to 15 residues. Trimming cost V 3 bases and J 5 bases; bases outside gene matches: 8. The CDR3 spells CASSFQAGMLDTQYF. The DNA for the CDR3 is TGTGCCAGCAGCTTTCAAGCGGGGATGTTAGATACGCAGTATTTT.

CDR3 in amino acids: CSPRVAGFPDTQYF. Here the CDR3 DNA reads TGCAGCCCTCGAGTAGCGGGGTTCCCAGATACGCAGTATTTT. V gene TRBV29-1 combines with J gene TRBJ2-3; 8 bases are a match to TRBD2. The ends lost 8 bases at V and 4 bases at J; junction bases unmatched: 11. Germline V lookup: CDR1 SQVTM, CDR2 ANQGSEA. The length of the CDR3 is 14 residues.

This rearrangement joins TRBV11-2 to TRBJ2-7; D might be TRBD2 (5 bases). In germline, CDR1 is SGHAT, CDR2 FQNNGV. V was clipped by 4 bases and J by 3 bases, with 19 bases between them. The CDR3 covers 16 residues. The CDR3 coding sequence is TGTGCCAGCAGCTCCGTGAGAGGGAGTGGGGACTACGAGCAGTACTTC. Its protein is CASSSVRGSGDYEQYF.

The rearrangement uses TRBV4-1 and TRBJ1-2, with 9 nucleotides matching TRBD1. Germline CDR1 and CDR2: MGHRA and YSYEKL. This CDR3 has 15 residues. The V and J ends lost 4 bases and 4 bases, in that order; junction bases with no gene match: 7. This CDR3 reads CASSPGTGYPYGYTF. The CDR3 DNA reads TGCGCCAGCAGCCCCGGGACAGGGTATCCCTATGGCTACACCTTC.

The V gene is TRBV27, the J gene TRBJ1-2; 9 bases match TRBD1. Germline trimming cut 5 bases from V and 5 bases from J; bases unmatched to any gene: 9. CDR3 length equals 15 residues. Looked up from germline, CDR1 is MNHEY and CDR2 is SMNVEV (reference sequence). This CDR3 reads CASSPTGGARYGYTF. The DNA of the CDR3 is TGTGCCAGCAGTCCTACAGGGGGCGCGCGGTATGGCTACACCTTC.

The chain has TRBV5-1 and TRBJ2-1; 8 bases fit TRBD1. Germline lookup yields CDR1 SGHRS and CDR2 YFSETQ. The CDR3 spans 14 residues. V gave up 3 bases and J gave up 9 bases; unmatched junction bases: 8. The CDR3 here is CASSYRGYLVEQFF. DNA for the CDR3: TGCGCCAGCAGCTACAGGGGGTATTTGGTTGAGCAGTTCTTC.

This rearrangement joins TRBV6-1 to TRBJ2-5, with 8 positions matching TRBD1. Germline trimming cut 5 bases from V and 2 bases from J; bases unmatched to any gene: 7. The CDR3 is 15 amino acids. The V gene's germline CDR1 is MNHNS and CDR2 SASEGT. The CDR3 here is CASSSAGGGQETQYF. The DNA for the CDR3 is TGTGCCAGCAGTTCAGCAGGGGGCGGGCAAGAGACCCAGTACTTC.

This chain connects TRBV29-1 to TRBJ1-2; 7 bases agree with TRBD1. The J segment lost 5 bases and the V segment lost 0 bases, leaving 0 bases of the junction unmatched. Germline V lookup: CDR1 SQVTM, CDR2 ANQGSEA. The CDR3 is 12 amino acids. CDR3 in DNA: TGCAGCGTTGAAGACAGGGGGTATGGCTACACCTTC. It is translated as CSVEDRGYGYTF.

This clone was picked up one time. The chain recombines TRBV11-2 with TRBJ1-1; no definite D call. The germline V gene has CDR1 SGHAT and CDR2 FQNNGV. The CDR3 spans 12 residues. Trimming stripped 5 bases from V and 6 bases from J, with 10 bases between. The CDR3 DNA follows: TGTGCCAGCAGCCCCCAAGGTTCTGAAGCTTTCTTT. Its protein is CASSPQGSEAFF.

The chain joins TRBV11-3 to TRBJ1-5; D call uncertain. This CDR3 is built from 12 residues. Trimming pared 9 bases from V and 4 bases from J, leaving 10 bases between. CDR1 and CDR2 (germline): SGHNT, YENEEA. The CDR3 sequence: CARKIRNQPQHF. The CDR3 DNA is TGTGCCAGGAAAATTAGGAATCAGCCCCAGCATTTT. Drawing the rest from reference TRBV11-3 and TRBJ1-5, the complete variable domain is EAGVVQSPRYKIIEKKQPVAFWCNPISGHNTLYWYLQNLGQGPELLIRYENEEAVDDSQLPKDRFSAERLKGVDSTLKIQPAELGDSAVYLCARKIRNQPQHFGDGTRLSIL.